The next 2 T cell receptor beta chains were all read from a single sample in a study of CD8 T cells in ankylosing spondylitis. TCRdb re-analysed the 5' RACE reads in MiXCR, keeping a single row per CDR3 protein. The sample has about 230,000 distinct CDR3 sequences; 8% to 10% are singletons. The sample taken for sequencing was blood, either unsorted or a sorted T cell fraction (not recorded which). The origin of the receptors is a female donor with ankylosing spondylitis or in good health (not recorded which).

This clonotype appeared many times. The CDR3 region is CASSLWTGGRSYNEQFF. DNA for the CDR3: TGTGCCAGCAGTTTATGGACAGGGGGCAGGTCCTACAATGAGCAGTTCTTC. This chain uses TRBV27 with TRBJ2-1, with 11 bases lining up with TRBD1. This CDR3 contains 17 residues. J lost 1 base, V lost 1 base, and 3 bases had no gene match. Germline CDR1 and CDR2: MNHEY and SMNVEV (reference sequence).

This clonotype was observed at least ten times. The rearrangement joins TRBV24-1 to TRBJ2-3; 8 bases match TRBD2. This CDR3 region has 16 residues. With V trimmed by 2 bases and J by 2 bases, 5 bases remained unmatched. Germline assignment: CDR1 KGHDR and CDR2 SFDVKD. The CDR3 DNA follows: TGTGCCACCAGTGATTCCCCTAGCGGGTACACAGATACGCAGTATTTT. Translated, it gives CATSDSPSGYTDTQYF.